These 5 T cell receptor beta chains were sequenced from one sample in a study of shared clonotypes between healthy human individuals. Repertoires were generated with immunoSEQ multiplex PCR, while TCRdb's copy carries only in-frame clones and drops some. This table has about 1 million clones, about 74% appearing once. The sample consisted of memory CD4+ T cells sorted from blood. Subset indicated: CD45RA-negative fraction. The receptors here all came from a man between 18 and 35 years old in good health.

This clone was counted a few times. The V call is TRBV30, the J call TRBJ2-2; D might be TRBD2 (6 bases). CDR3 length: 11 amino acids. Trimming took 8 bases from V and 10 from J, leaving 14 bases between them. Germline CDR1 and CDR2: GTSNPN and SVGIG (reference sequence). CDR3 DNA sequence: TGTGCCGGAGGGCCCTCGGTGGAGCTGTTTTTT. Residues: CAGGPSVELFF.

V usage is TRBV30 and J usage is TRBJ1-6; the D is unclear. There are 13 residues in the CDR3. Germline assignment: CDR1 GTSNPN and CDR2 SVGIG (reference sequence). Trimming cost V 2 bases and J 2 bases, with 4 bases left between them. The CDR3 DNA is TGTGCCTGGAGTTTGGCCTATAATTCACCCCTCCACTTT. Amino acid sequence: CAWSLAYNSPLHF.

The chain recombines TRBV28 with TRBJ1-5; no clear D gene. This CDR3 has 14 residues. Germline CDR1 MDHEN, CDR2 SYDVKM. Trimming left V 8 bases short and J 2 bases short, with 13 bases between. CDR3 amino acids: CASAEGGGNQPQHF. The CDR3 nucleotides are TGTGCCAGCGCAGAGGGAGGCGGCAATCAGCCCCAGCATTTT.

This sequence joins TRBV7-2 and TRBJ2-3, with D possibly being TRBD2 (6 bases). From germline, CDR1 is SGHTA and CDR2 FQGNSA. Trimming pared 8 bases from V and 2 bases from J, leaving 11 bases between. The CDR3 spans 13 residues. DNA of the CDR3: TGTGCCAGCGGAGGGCTACTCACAGATACGCAGTATTTT. Protein: CASGGLLTDTQYF. Full variable domain (outside the CDR3, taken from reference TRBV7-2 and TRBJ2-3): GAGVSQSPSNKVTEKGKDVELRCDPISGHTALYWYRQSLGQGLEFLIYFQGNSAPDKSGLPSDRFSAERTGGSVSTLTIQRTQQEDSAVYLCASGGLLTDTQYFGPGTRLTVL.

This clone was observed a few times. V and J are TRBV19 and TRBJ1-1; D uncertain. The CDR3 runs 12 residues. V was trimmed by 7 bases and J by 3 bases, leaving 9 bases between them. The V gene's germline CDR1 is LNHDA and CDR2 SQIVND (reference sequence). DNA of the CDR3: TGTGCCAGTAAACCTAGGTACACTGAAGCTTTCTTT. As protein: CASKPRYTEAFF.